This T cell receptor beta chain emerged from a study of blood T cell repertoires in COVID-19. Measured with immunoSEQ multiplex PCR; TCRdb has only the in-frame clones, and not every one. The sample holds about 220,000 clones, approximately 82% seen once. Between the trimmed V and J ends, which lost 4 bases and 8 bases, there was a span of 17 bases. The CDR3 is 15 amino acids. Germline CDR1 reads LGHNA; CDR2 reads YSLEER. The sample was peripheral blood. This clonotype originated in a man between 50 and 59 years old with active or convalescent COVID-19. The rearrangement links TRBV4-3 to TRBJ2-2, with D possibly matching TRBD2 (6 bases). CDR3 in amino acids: CASSPIPSDFGELFF. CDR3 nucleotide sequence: TGCGCCAGCAGCCCCATCCCTAGCGACTTTGGGGAGCTGTTTTTT.